These 24 T cell receptor beta chains were sequenced from one sample in a study of blood T cell repertoires in COVID-19. Assay: immunoSEQ multiplex PCR; the TCRdb copy retains only in-frame clones and omits some. The sample consists of 300,000 to 400,000 clones, 86% of them appearing once. The sample comprised peripheral blood. These receptors were collected from a woman aged 55-75 years with COVID-19, enrolled during active disease.

The chain couples TRBV27 to TRBJ2-7; 10 positions match TRBD2. J gave up 3 bases and V 5 bases, and 4 bases lay outside the gene matches. Germline assignment: CDR1 MNHEY and CDR2 SMNVEV (reference sequence). There are 14 residues in the CDR3. CDR3 protein: CASSPSGGGYEQYF. Here the CDR3 DNA reads TGTGCCAGCAGTCCTAGCGGGGGAGGCTACGAGCAGTACTTC.

This clone was counted a few times. This chain uses TRBV7-2 with TRBJ1-6, with TRBD1 matching over 8 bases. This CDR3 spans 16 amino acids. Germline lookup yields CDR1 SGHTA and CDR2 FQGNSA. Losses at the gene ends were 6 bases for V and 0 bases for J; bases not matched to a gene: 4. The CDR3 region is CASRTGTGSYNSPLHF. For the CDR3, the DNA is TGTGCCAGCAGGACCGGGACAGGCTCCTATAATTCACCCCTCCACTTT.

V is TRBV10-1 and J is TRBJ1-4; D gene uncertain. Trimming pared 4 bases from V and 0 bases from J, leaving 6 bases between. The germline CDR1 and CDR2 sequences are WNHNN and SYGVQD (reference sequence). This CDR3 is built from 14 residues. The DNA for the CDR3 is TGCGCCAGCAGTGGCGGGGCAACTAATGAAAAACTGTTTTTT. Translating gives CASSGGATNEKLFF.

The rearrangement joins TRBV3-1 (or the pseudogene TRBV3-2) to TRBJ1-2; D perhaps matches TRBD1 (5 bases). The length of the CDR3 is 13 residues. Germline values: CDR1 LGHDT, CDR2 YNNKEL (reference sequence). V was cut by 1 base and J by 8 bases, with 11 bases left in between. The CDR3 nucleotides are TGTGCCAGCAGCCAAGGGCAGGGAGGGGGCTACACCTTC. It yields the protein CASSQGQGGGYTF.

The rearrangement uses TRBV5-4 and TRBJ1-1; 9 bases map to TRBD1. CDR1 SGHNT and CDR2 YYREEE come from the germline V gene (reference sequence). The CDR3 totals 14 residues. V was clipped by 4 bases and J by 1 base; unmatched bases: 2. The CDR3 coding sequence is TGTGCCAGCAGCATACAGGGGGCGAACACTGAAGCTTTCTTT. Translating it yields CASSIQGANTEAFF.

The V and J genes are TRBV2 and TRBJ2-7; a weak D match, TRBD2 (6 bases). Trimming took off 6 bases at V and 3 bases at J, with 18 bases between the two ends. The CDR3 is 15 amino acids. The germline gives CDR1 SNHLY, CDR2 FYNNEI. CDR3 in amino acids: CASRHRDSENYEQYF. In DNA, the CDR3 is TGTGCCAGCAGACACCGGGACTCTGAAAACTACGAGCAGTACTTC.

V and J are TRBV6-5 and TRBJ1-5; D unresolved. This CDR3 region has 12 residues. With 4 bases removed from V and 3 bases from J, the gap between germline ends came to 4 bases. Germline assignment: CDR1 MNHEY and CDR2 SVGAGI. The CDR3 here is CASSFINQPQHF. CDR3 coding DNA: TGTGCCAGCAGTTTCATCAATCAGCCCCAGCATTTT.

The chain has TRBV11-2 and TRBJ1-2; no clear D. The CDR3 is 14 residues long. Trimming removed 0 bases at V and 2 bases at J, with 7 bases between. Looked up from germline, CDR1 is SGHAT and CDR2 is FQNNGV. The DNA for the CDR3 is TGTGCCAGCAGCTTAGACTGGCAGAACTATGGCTACACCTTC. Translating gives CASSLDWQNYGYTF.

This clone was seen a single time. This chain links TRBV18 with TRBJ1-1, with D uncertain. CDR1 and CDR2 (germline): KGHSH, LQKENI. The CDR3 consists of 13 residues. V gave up 3 bases and J gave up 5 bases, with 10 bases separating them. CDR3 sequence reads: CASSPYERTEAFF. As DNA, the CDR3 is TGTGCCAGCTCACCTTATGAACGGACTGAAGCTTTCTTT.

In its sample, this clone was seen once. This chain uses TRBV6-5 with TRBJ1-1; D call uncertain. CDR1 and CDR2 (germline): MNHEY, SVGAGI. CDR3 length: 12 residues. The germline V and J ends were trimmed by 8 bases and 1 base, with 8 bases remaining between them. The CDR3: CASGAGNTEAFF. The CDR3 DNA is TGTGCCAGCGGCGCAGGGAACACTGAAGCTTTCTTT.

The V gene is TRBV19, the J gene TRBJ1-2; TRBD1 matches at 7 bases. V lost 10 bases, J lost 2 bases, and 10 bases stayed unmatched. This CDR3 comprises 14 residues. The germline V gene encodes CDR1 LNHDA and CDR2 SQIVND (reference sequence). The CDR3 region has the DNA TGTGCCACTCGGCAGGGGGGTTCAAACTATGGCTACACCTTC. Translating gives CATRQGGSNYGYTF. The full variable domain, rest sourced from reference TRBV19 and TRBJ1-2, is DGGITQSPKYLFRKEGQNVTLSCEQNLNHDAMYWYRQDPGQGLRLIYYSQIVNDFQKGDIAEGYSVSREKKESFPLTVTSAQKNPTAFYLCATRQGGSNYGYTFGSGTRLTVV.

The chain couples TRBV7-2 to TRBJ1-5; 7 nucleotides line up with TRBD1. Trimming took 9 bases from V and 2 from J; bases not matched to a gene: 10. The CDR3 has 15 residues. Germline CDR1 SGHTA, CDR2 FQGNSA. CDR3 coding DNA: TGTGCCAGTGCTCAGGGGGAAATTGGCAATCAGCCCCAGCATTTT. Its protein is CASAQGEIGNQPQHF.

The genes are TRBV12-3 or TRBV12-4 and TRBJ1-1, with a tentative D call TRBD1 (6 bases). The CDR3 sequence is 12 residues long. The V end lost 6 bases, the J end lost 8 bases, and 13 bases lay between the germline ends. The CDR3 nucleotides are TGTGCCAGCAGCCGTGGACAGACCGAAGCTTTCTTT. Protein product: CASSRGQTEAFF.

The chain uses TRBV29-1 and TRBJ1-2; D unclear. V gave up 0 bases and J gave up 8 bases, with 7 bases separating them. The germline CDR1 and CDR2 sequences are SQVTM and ANQGSEA. CDR3 length: 11 amino acids. DNA of the CDR3: TGCAGCGTTGAAGATCTCGAGGGCTACACCTTC. It yields the protein CSVEDLEGYTF.

About this clone itself: Additional DNA sequences in this sample encode the identical CDR3. The V call is TRBV7-9, the J call TRBJ1-1; D not resolved. Germline V lookup: CDR1 SEHNR, CDR2 FQNEAQ (reference sequence). V lost 5 bases, J lost 4 bases, and 5 bases lay in between. This CDR3 contains 11 residues. This CDR3 reads CASSRGTEAFF. In DNA, the CDR3 is TGTGCCAGCAGCCGGGGCACTGAAGCTTTCTTT.

The rearrangement uses TRBV6-1 and TRBJ2-3; 8 bases align to TRBD1. CDR1 is MNHNS, CDR2 SASEGT, per germline. The J segment lost 0 bases and the V segment lost 1 base, leaving 6 bases of the junction unmatched. The CDR3 totals 17 residues. This CDR3 reads CASSEDYQGASTDTQYF. CDR3 DNA: TGTGCCAGCAGTGAAGATTACCAGGGGGCAAGCACAGATACGCAGTATTTT.

The chain has TRBV9 and TRBJ2-2; 8 nucleotides align to TRBD2. Germline V gene sequence: CDR1 SGDLS, CDR2 YYNGEE. This CDR3 contains 18 residues. V shed 0 bases, J shed 0 bases, and the junction held 7 bases outside the gene matches. The CDR3 loop reads CASSVGSGGYANTGELFF. CDR3 coding DNA: TGTGCCAGCAGCGTAGGAAGCGGGGGCTACGCGAACACCGGGGAGCTGTTTTTT. The full variable domain, rest sourced from reference TRBV9 and TRBJ2-2, is DSGVTQTPKHLITATGQRVTLRCSPRSGDLSVYWYQQSLDQGLQFLIQYYNGEERAKGNILERFSAQQFPDLHSELNLSSLELGDSALYFCASSVGSGGYANTGELFFGEGSRLTVL.

The chain couples TRBV10-3 to TRBJ1-1; 8 bases agree with TRBD1. CDR1 is ENHRY and CDR2 is SYGVKD in the germline V gene. The V gene end was trimmed by 7 bases and the J gene end by 1 base; junction bases not matched to a gene: 5. The CDR3 sequence is 14 residues long. The chain's CDR3 is CAITRTGRNTEAFF. Here the CDR3 DNA reads TGTGCCATCACCCGGACAGGGAGGAACACTGAAGCTTTCTTT.

This rearrangement joins TRBV5-1 to TRBJ2-7; D not certain. V was shortened by 3 bases and J by 4 bases, with 2 bases between the two germline ends. The CDR3 spans 10 residues. CDR1 is SGHRS, CDR2 YFSETQ, per germline. CDR3 amino acids: CASSSYEQYF. The CDR3 DNA is TGCGCCAGCAGCTCTTACGAGCAGTACTTC.

This chain uses TRBV10-3 with TRBJ2-1; D is unclear. V lost 3 bases and J lost 3, with 15 bases in between. The CDR3 contains 16 residues. CDR1 is ENHRY, CDR2 SYGVKD, per germline. The CDR3 DNA is TGTGCCATCAGTGACCCTTGGGTGGGCCGCTACAATGAGCAGTTCTTC. Residues: CAISDPWVGRYNEQFF.

The chain combines TRBV6-4 with TRBJ1-5; D gene unclear. Trimming took off 9 bases at V and 5 bases at J, with 20 bases between the two ends. CDR1 is MRHNA and CDR2 is SNTAGT in the germline V gene. The CDR3 extends over 15 amino acids. The CDR3 DNA sequence: TGTGCCAGGAGAGAGGGAACGGATAATGATCAGCCCCAGCATTTT. Its translation: CARREGTDNDQPQHF.

This clone occurred a few times. The rearrangement uses TRBV7-2 and TRBJ1-3, with D perhaps TRBD1 (5 bases). The CDR3 is 15 amino acids. V dropped 3 bases and J dropped 6 bases, with 15 bases sitting between them. From germline, CDR1 is SGHTA and CDR2 FQGNSA. This chain's CDR3 is CASSLAGNLVNTIYF. The CDR3 nucleotides are TGTGCCAGCAGCTTGGCAGGGAATCTTGTAAACACCATATATTTT.

The chain combines TRBV7-8 with TRBJ2-5, with 14 positions matching TRBD2. CDR1 is SGHVS, CDR2 FQNEAQ, per germline. The CDR3 has 19 residues. Trimming at V came to 3 bases and at J to 5 bases, leaving 14 bases not matched to a gene. The CDR3 sequence: CASSLSGLAGGPPMETQYF. CDR3 nucleotides: TGTGCCAGCAGCTTGAGCGGACTAGCGGGGGGCCCACCAATGGAGACCCAGTACTTC.

The V and J genes are TRBV6-2 or TRBV6-3 and TRBJ2-4; the match to TRBD2 covers 8 bases. Per the germline V gene, CDR1 is MNHEY and CDR2 is SVGEGT. Trimming at V came to 2 bases and at J to 6 bases, leaving 3 bases not matched to a gene. This CDR3 is built from 14 residues. CDR3 sequence (DNA): TGTGCCAGCAGTTACACAAGCGGGGGAAACATTCAGTACTTC. Translated: CASSYTSGGNIQYF.